Each of the 8 T cell receptor beta chains below was sequenced from the same sample in a study of cytomegalovirus exposure and HLA in healthy donors. Primers: 60 Vbeta forward and 13 Jbeta reverse. The data were produced by immunoSEQ multiplex PCR, yet TCRdb's version contains in-frame clones alone and is incomplete. The sample includes 90,000 to 150,000 clones, roughly 65% of them seen just once. Sequencing used PBMCs. All receptors derive from a man in his forties or fifties in good health and CMV-seropositive.

This rearrangement joins TRBV7-6 to TRBJ2-3; 7 bases fit TRBD1. V was clipped by 0 bases and J by 2 bases; unmatched bases: 2. The germline CDR1 and CDR2 sequences are SGHVS and FNYEAQ. CDR3 length: 15 residues. The CDR3 reads CASSLADRTTDTQYF. The CDR3 DNA reads as TGTGCCAGCAGCTTAGCGGACAGGACCACAGATACGCAGTATTTT.

The J gene is TRBJ1-6, the V gene TRBV7-9; no definite D call. From germline, CDR1 is SEHNR and CDR2 FQNEAQ (reference sequence). This CDR3 has 17 amino acids. V lost 1 base to trimming and J lost 0 bases, with 10 bases between them. The CDR3 DNA reads TGTGCCAGCAGCTTAGGAGGAGGGAGCTCCTATAATTCACCCCTCCACTTT. It encodes CASSLGGGSSYNSPLHF. The full variable domain, in which reference TRBV7-9 and TRBJ1-6 provide the parts outside the CDR3, is DTGVSQNPRHKITKRGQNVTFRCDPISEHNRLYWYRQTLGQGPEFLTYFQNEAQLEKSRLLSDRFSAERPKGSFSTLEIQRTEQGDSAMYLCASSLGGGSSYNSPLHFGNGTRLTVT.

The rearrangement links TRBV4-3 to TRBJ2-2; no clear D gene. V shed 0 bases and J shed 2 bases, with 4 bases lying between them. Germline V gene sequence: CDR1 LGHNA, CDR2 YSLEER. The CDR3 has 14 amino acids. The CDR3: CASSQDSNTGELFF. CDR3 coding DNA: TGCGCCAGCAGCCAAGATTCAAACACCGGGGAGCTGTTTTTT.

This chain uses TRBV19 with TRBJ2-2; weak D call: TRBD1 (5 bases). Germline values: CDR1 LNHDA, CDR2 SQIVND (reference sequence). CDR3 length equals 17 residues. V lost 3 bases and J 0 bases, leaving 14 bases between the germline ends. The CDR3 sequence is CASSIGWGGPNTGELFF. CDR3 bases: TGTGCCAGTAGTATTGGGTGGGGCGGTCCGAACACCGGGGAGCTGTTTTTT.

This chain connects TRBV18 to TRBJ1-1; 10 bases match TRBD1. Trimming cost V 1 base and J 3 bases; bases outside gene matches: 5. The CDR3 totals 16 residues. From germline, CDR1 is KGHSH and CDR2 LQKENI. The CDR3 protein is CASSPLTGGRYTEAFF. The CDR3 bases are TGTGCCAGCTCACCACTGACAGGGGGCCGGTACACTGAAGCTTTCTTT.

This sequence joins TRBV21-1 and TRBJ1-4; the D call in the table, TRBD1, was not verified against the DNA. TRBV21-1 is flagged as a pseudogene. This CDR3 region has 15 residues. The DNA of the CDR3 is TGTGCCAGCACTCGACCTGTCCAGGGCGGTGAAAAACTGTTTTTT. Translated, it gives CASTRPVQGGEKLFF.

The V and J genes are TRBV28 and TRBJ1-4; D possibly corresponds to TRBD1 (5 bases). Germline CDR1 and CDR2: MDHEN and SYDVKM. The CDR3 sequence is 12 residues long. The ends were cut back, 5 bases at V and 17 bases at J, with 18 bases in the middle. CDR3 protein: CASSDTDRGLFF. CDR3 nucleotides: TGTGCCAGCAGTGATACTGACCGGGGACTTTTTTTT.

The gene calls are TRBV28 and TRBJ2-7, with D perhaps TRBD1 (5 bases). Germline V lookup: CDR1 MDHEN, CDR2 SYDVKM. The CDR3 contains 13 residues. The V end lost 6 bases, the J end lost 0 bases, and 9 bases lay between the germline ends. The CDR3 here is CASRVDSSYEQYF. CDR3 bases: TGTGCCAGCAGGGTTGACAGCTCCTACGAGCAGTACTTC.